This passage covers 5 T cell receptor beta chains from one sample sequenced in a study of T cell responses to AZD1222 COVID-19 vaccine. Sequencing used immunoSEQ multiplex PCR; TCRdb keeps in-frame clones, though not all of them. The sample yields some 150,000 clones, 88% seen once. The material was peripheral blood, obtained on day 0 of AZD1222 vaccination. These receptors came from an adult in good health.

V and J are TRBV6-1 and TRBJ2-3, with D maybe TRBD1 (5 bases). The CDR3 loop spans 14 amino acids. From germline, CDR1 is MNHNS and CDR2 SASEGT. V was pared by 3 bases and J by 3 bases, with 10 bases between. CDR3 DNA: TGTGCCAGCAGTGACAGGGTCGGGACAGATACGCAGTATTTT. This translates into CASSDRVGTDTQYF.

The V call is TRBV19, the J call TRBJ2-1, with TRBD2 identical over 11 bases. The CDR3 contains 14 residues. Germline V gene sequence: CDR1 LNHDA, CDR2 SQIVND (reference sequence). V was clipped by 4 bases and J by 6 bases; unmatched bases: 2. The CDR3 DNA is TGTGCCAGTAGTAGGGGACTAGCGGTCAATGAGCAGTTCTTC. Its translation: CASSRGLAVNEQFF.

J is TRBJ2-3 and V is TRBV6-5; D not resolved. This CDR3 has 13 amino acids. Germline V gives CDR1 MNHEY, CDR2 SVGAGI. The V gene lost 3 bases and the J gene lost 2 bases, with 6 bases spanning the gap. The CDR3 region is CASSYWVTDTQYF. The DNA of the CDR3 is TGTGCCAGCAGTTATTGGGTCACAGATACGCAGTATTTT.

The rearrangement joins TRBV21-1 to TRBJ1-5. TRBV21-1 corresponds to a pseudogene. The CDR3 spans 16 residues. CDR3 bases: TGTGCCAGCAGCAGAACAATAGGTTTCGCGCATCAGCCCCAGCATTTT. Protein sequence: CASSRTIGFAHQPQHF.

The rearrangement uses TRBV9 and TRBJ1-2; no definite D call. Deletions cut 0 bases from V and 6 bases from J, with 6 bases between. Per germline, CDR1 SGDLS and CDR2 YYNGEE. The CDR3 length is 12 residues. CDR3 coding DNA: TGTGCCAGCAGCGTAGGGGTTGATGGCTACACCTTC. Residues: CASSVGVDGYTF.